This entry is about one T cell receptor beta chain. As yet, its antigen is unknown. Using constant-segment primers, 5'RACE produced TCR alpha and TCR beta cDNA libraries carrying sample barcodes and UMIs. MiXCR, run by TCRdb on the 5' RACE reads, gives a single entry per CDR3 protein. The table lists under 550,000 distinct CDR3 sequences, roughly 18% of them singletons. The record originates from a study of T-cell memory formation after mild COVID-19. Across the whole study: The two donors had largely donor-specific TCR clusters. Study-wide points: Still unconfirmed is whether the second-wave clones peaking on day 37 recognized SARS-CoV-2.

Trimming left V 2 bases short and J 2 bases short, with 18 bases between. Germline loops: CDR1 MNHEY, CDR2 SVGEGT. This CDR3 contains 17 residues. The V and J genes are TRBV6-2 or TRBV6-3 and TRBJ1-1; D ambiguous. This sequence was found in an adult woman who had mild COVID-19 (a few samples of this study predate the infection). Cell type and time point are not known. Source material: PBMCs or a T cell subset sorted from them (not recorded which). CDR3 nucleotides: TGTGCCAGCAGTTACCCCCCCGGGTCAGTACCTAACACTGAAGCTTTCTTT. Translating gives CASSYPPGSVPNTEAFF.